These 18 T cell receptor beta chains were sequenced from one sample in a study of cytomegalovirus exposure and HLA in healthy donors. Primers: 60 Vbeta forward and 13 Jbeta reverse. TCRdb's copy holds only in-frame clones and misses some; the assay was immunoSEQ multiplex PCR. The data contain 170,000 or so clones, approximately 79% of them seen just once; the ten biggest clones take up roughly 0.64%. The specimen was PBMCs. Receptors originate from a woman in her thirties or forties in good health and CMV-seronegative.

This chain uses TRBV15 with TRBJ2-1, with 7 nucleotides matching TRBD2. The CDR3 covers 17 residues. CDR1 and CDR2 (germline): LNHNV, YYDKDF (reference sequence). The junction had 7 bases not matched to a gene; V was cut back by 0 bases and J by 2 bases. DNA for the CDR3: TGTGCCACCAGCAGAGACCAGGGAGGGTTGGCCTACAATGAGCAGTTCTTC. This sequence encodes CATSRDQGGLAYNEQFF.

The CDR3: CASSFVGQGAYEQYF. Here the CDR3 DNA reads TGCGCCAGCAGCTTCGTGGGACAGGGGGCCTACGAGCAGTACTTC. The chain has TRBV5-1 and TRBJ2-7; 11 nucleotides agree with TRBD1. Germline V lookup: CDR1 SGHRS, CDR2 YFSETQ. This CDR3 contains 15 residues. The J segment lost 2 bases and the V segment lost 2 bases, leaving 3 bases of the junction unmatched.

The chain combines TRBV7-9 with TRBJ2-3, with 9 nucleotides matching TRBD1. V dropped 5 bases and J dropped 4; count of bases not matched to a gene: 13. This CDR3 contains 17 residues. Germline V gene sequence: CDR1 SEHNR, CDR2 FQNEAQ (reference sequence). The CDR3 sequence: CASSEARGQGPSDTQYF. The CDR3 DNA reads as TGTGCCAGCAGCGAAGCCCGCGGACAGGGGCCATCAGATACGCAGTATTTT.

This chain links TRBV15 with TRBJ2-3; weak D call: TRBD2 (5 bases). V was pared by 1 base and J by 8 bases, with 7 bases between. CDR1 and CDR2 from the germline V gene are LNHNV and YYDKDF (reference sequence). This CDR3 comprises 12 residues. This chain's CDR3 is CATSRARGTQYF. The CDR3 DNA reads TGTGCCACCAGCAGAGCTCGGGGTACGCAGTATTTT.

This clone was recorded only once. The chain uses TRBV11-2 and TRBJ2-5, with 8 bases that match TRBD2. V lost 1 base to trimming and J lost 2 bases; unmatched junction nucleotides: 6. Germline V gives CDR1 SGHAT, CDR2 FQNNGV. The CDR3 extends over 16 amino acids. The CDR3: CASSLAQRGRQETQYF. The DNA of the CDR3 is TGTGCCAGCAGCTTAGCCCAGCGGGGGAGGCAAGAGACCCAGTACTTC.

The V gene is TRBV5-1, the J gene TRBJ1-1; 7 nucleotides agree with TRBD1. The CDR3 contains 18 residues. Germline CDR1 reads SGHRS; CDR2 reads YFSETQ. J was trimmed by 3 bases and V by 2 bases; bases with no gene match: 16. CDR3 sequence reads: CASSLLQGRVGEDTEAFF. DNA for the CDR3: TGCGCCAGCAGCTTACTACAGGGGCGCGTGGGTGAGGACACTGAAGCTTTCTTT.

The chain couples TRBV10-2 to TRBJ2-2; tentative D call: TRBD2 (6 bases). Trimming left V 2 bases short and J 0 bases short, with 7 bases between. Germline V CDR1 and CDR2: WSHSY, SAAADI. The CDR3 sequence is 15 residues long. The CDR3 bases are TGCGCCAGCAGTGAGGCGGGATCGAACACCGGGGAGCTGTTTTTT. It encodes CASSEAGSNTGELFF.

The rearrangement joins TRBV5-1 to TRBJ2-2, with D possibly TRBD2 on 5 matching bases. CDR1 and CDR2 from the germline V gene are SGHRS and YFSETQ. The CDR3 consists of 16 residues. The V gene lost 5 bases and the J gene lost 0 bases, with 14 bases spanning the gap. CDR3 region: CASREDPVPNTGELFF. The CDR3, as DNA: TGCGCCAGCAGGGAGGACCCCGTACCGAACACCGGGGAGCTGTTTTTT.

This chain links TRBV7-2 with TRBJ2-5; perhaps TRBD1 as D (5 bases). The CDR3 loop spans 15 amino acids. Deletions cut 5 bases from V and 5 bases from J, with 18 bases between. In germline, CDR1 is SGHTA, CDR2 FQGNSA. CDR3 in amino acids: CASSEYRRNWETQYF. The CDR3 DNA reads as TGTGCCAGCAGCGAATACAGGAGAAATTGGGAGACCCAGTACTTC.

The genes are TRBV19 and TRBJ1-1; possibly TRBD1 for D (6 bases). V was cut by 0 bases and J by 5 bases, with 10 bases left in between. The CDR3 is made up of 14 amino acids. Germline CDR1 is LNHDA and CDR2 is SQIVND (reference sequence). The CDR3 DNA follows: TGTGCCAGTAGTATAGATCACAGGGATACTGAAGCTTTCTTT. Translated: CASSIDHRDTEAFF.

The chain uses TRBV5-1 and TRBJ2-7, with no clear D. The CDR3 sequence is 13 residues long. V gave up 7 bases and J gave up 6 bases, with 17 bases separating them. Looked up from germline, CDR1 is SGHRS and CDR2 is YFSETQ. The CDR3 sequence is CASGPALSREQYF. The DNA for the CDR3 is TGCGCCAGCGGCCCAGCACTATCCCGCGAGCAGTACTTC.

The chain carries TRBV5-6 and TRBJ2-7; D gene unclear. The CDR3 covers 14 residues. Trimming took 6 bases from V and 0 from J, leaving 13 bases between them. Germline CDR1 SGHDT, CDR2 YYEEEE. The CDR3 DNA sequence: TGTGCCAGCACCGCCTTGAGTAGCTCCTACGAGCAGTACTTC. Amino acid sequence: CASTALSSSYEQYF.

The J gene is TRBJ2-1, the V gene TRBV19; D not certain. Germline V gene sequence: CDR1 LNHDA, CDR2 SQIVND (reference sequence). This CDR3 comprises 14 residues. Deletions cut 1 base from V and 9 bases from J, with 13 bases between. The CDR3 sequence: CASSIGPARGEQFF. In DNA, the CDR3 is TGTGCCAGTAGTATAGGACCGGCCAGAGGTGAGCAGTTCTTC.

This chain connects TRBV29-1 to TRBJ2-5, with 8 bases identical to TRBD1. The V segment lost 7 bases and the J segment 5 bases; nucleotides outside the gene matches: 6. CDR1 SQVTM and CDR2 ANQGSEA come from the germline V gene. This CDR3 has 12 residues. CDR3 bases: TGCAGCGCTCGACCAGGGGGCGAGACCCAGTACTTC. It translates to CSARPGGETQYF. The full variable domain, rest sourced from reference TRBV29-1 and TRBJ2-5, is SAVISQKPSRDICQRGTSLTIQCQVDSQVTMMFWYRQQPGQSLTLIATANQGSEATYESGFVIDKFPISRPNLTFSTLTVSNMSPEDSSIYLCSARPGGETQYFGPGTRLLVL.

The CDR3 region is CASSPSGGQGDNYGYTF. CDR3 DNA: TGTGCCAGCAGCCCTTCGGGCGGACAGGGGGATAACTATGGCTACACCTTC. The chain has TRBV7-9 and TRBJ1-2; 10 bases are shared with TRBD1. CDR1 SEHNR and CDR2 FQNEAQ come from the germline V gene (reference sequence). The J segment lost 1 base and the V segment lost 5 bases, leaving 10 bases of the junction unmatched. CDR3 length equals 17 residues.

The CDR3 coding sequence is TGTGCCTGGAGCCTTCGCGGGAACCAGCCCCAGCATTTT. Its protein is CAWSLRGNQPQHF. The rearrangement uses TRBV30 and TRBJ1-5; no firm D call. The V end was cut by 3 bases, the J end by 7 bases, with 13 bases between. This CDR3 has 13 residues. From germline, CDR1 is GTSNPN and CDR2 SVGIG (reference sequence).

As DNA, the CDR3 is TGCGCCAGCATCAATACAGGGACAACTGAAGCTTTCTTT. This codes for CASINTGTTEAFF. The chain combines TRBV5-1 with TRBJ1-1; D is perhaps TRBD1 (6 bases). From germline, CDR1 is SGHRS and CDR2 YFSETQ. The CDR3 spans 13 residues. V lost 6 bases and J 5 bases, leaving 14 bases between the germline ends.

V and J are TRBV11-2 and TRBJ1-1; maybe TRBD1 (5 bases). The CDR3 length is 13 residues. Per the germline V gene, CDR1 is SGHAT and CDR2 is FQNNGV. The V end lost 0 bases, the J end lost 5 bases, and 7 bases lay between the germline ends. The CDR3 is CASSLERGTEAFF. CDR3 bases: TGTGCCAGCAGCTTAGAAAGGGGTACTGAAGCTTTCTTT.